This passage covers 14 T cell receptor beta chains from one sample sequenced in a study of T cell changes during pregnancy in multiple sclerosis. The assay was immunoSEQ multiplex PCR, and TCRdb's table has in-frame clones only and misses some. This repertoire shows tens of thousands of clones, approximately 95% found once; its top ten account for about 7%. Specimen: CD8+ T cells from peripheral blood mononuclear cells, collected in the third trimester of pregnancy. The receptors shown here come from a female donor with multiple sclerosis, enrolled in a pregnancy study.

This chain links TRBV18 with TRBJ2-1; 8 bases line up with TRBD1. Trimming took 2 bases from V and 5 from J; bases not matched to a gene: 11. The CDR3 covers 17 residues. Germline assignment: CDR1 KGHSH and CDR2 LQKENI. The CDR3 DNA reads TGTGCCAGCTCACCAACTTTCGCGGACAGGGCTAACAATGAGCAGTTCTTC. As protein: CASSPTFADRANNEQFF.

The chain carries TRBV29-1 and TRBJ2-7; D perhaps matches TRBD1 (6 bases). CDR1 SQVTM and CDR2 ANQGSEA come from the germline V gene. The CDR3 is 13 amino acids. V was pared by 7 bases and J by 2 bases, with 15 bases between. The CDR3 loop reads CSAANREPYEQYF. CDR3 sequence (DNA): TGCAGCGCCGCCAACAGGGAACCCTACGAGCAGTACTTC.

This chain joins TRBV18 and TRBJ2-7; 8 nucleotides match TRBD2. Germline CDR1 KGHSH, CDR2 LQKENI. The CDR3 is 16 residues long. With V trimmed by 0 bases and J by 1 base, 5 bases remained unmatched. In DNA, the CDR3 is TGTGCCAGCTCACCACCCACGAGCGGGAGTTCCTACGAGCAGTACTTC. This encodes CASSPPTSGSSYEQYF.

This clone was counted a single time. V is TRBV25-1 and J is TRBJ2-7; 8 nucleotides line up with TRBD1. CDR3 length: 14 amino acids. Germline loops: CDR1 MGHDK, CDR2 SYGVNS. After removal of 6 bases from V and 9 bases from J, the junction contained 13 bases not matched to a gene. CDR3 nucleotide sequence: TGTGCCAGCAGATCAGACAGGGGAGTACGCGCGCAGTACTTC. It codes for CASRSDRGVRAQYF.

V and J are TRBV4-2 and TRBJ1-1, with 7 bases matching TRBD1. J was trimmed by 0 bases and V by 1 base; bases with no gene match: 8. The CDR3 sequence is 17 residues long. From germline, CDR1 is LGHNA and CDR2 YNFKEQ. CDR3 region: CASSQGDSGFMNTEAFF. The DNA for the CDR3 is TGTGCCAGCAGCCAAGGGGACAGTGGCTTCATGAACACTGAAGCTTTCTTT.

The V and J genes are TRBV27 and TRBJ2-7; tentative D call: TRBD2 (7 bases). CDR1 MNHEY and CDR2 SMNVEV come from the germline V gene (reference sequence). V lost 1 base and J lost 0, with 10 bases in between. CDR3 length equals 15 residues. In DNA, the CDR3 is TGTGCCAGCAGTTTATGGGGGGGCAGCTCCTACGAGCAGTACTTC. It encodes CASSLWGGSSYEQYF.

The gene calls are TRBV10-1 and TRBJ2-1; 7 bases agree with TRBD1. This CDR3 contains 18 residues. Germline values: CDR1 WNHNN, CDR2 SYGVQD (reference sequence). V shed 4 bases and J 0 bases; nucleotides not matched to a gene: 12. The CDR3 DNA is TGCGCCAGCAGTGCCGGGACAGCTTGCGTAAGCTCCTACAATGAGCAGTTCTTC. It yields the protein CASSAGTACVSSYNEQFF.

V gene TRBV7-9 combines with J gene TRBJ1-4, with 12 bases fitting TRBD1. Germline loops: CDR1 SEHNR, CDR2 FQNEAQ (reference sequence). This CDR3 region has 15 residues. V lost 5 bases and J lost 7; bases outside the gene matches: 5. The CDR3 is CASSLGTGGGEKLFF. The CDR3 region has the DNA TGTGCCAGCAGCCTAGGGACAGGGGGCGGTGAAAAACTGTTTTTT.

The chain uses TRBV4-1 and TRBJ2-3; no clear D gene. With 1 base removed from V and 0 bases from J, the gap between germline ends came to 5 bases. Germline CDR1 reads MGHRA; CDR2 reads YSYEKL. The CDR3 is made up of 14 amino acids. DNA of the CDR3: TGCGCCAGCAGCCAAGTGACTAGCACAGATACGCAGTATTTT. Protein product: CASSQVTSTDTQYF.

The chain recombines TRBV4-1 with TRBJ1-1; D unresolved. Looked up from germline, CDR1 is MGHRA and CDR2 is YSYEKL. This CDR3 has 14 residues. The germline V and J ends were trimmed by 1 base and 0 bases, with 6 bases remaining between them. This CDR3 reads CASSQGQVNTEAFF. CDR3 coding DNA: TGCGCCAGCAGCCAAGGCCAGGTGAACACTGAAGCTTTCTTT.

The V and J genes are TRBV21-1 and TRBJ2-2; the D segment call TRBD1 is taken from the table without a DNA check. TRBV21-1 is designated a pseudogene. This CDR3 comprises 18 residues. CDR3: CASSKDVDNRTLTGELFF. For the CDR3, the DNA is TGTGCCAGCAGCAAAGACGTGGACAACCGAACACTCACCGGGGAGCTGTTTTTT.

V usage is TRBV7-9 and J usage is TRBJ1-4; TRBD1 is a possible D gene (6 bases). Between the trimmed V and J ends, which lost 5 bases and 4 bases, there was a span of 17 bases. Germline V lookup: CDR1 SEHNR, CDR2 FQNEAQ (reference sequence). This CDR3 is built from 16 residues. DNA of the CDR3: TGTGCCAGCAGCGTCTTCCCGGGGGGCGGTAATGAAAAACTGTTTTTT. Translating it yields CASSVFPGGGNEKLFF.

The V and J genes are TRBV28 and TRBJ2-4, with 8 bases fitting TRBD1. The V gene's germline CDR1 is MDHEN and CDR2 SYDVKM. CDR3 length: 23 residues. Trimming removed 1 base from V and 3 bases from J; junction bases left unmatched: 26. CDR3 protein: CASSLSLAQGALNNNPDKNIQYF. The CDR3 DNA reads TGTGCCAGCAGTTTATCCCTTGCCCAGGGGGCTCTTAACAATAACCCCGACAAAAACATTCAGTACTTC.

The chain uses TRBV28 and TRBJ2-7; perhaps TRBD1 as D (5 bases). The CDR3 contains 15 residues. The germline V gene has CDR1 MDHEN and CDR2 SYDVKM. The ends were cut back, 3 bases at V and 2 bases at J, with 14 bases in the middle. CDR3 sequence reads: CASSLTSGSPYEQYF. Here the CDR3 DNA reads TGTGCCAGCAGTTTGACCTCAGGGTCCCCCTACGAGCAGTACTTC.